This T cell receptor beta chain was sequenced during a study of sequential checkpoint blockade in melanoma. Looking at the study overall: First-line arms were nivolumab then ipilimumab, or the reverse, randomized 1:1. After both sequences, patients received maintenance nivolumab.

The count of this clone is one. Measured with immunoSEQ multiplex PCR; TCRdb has only the in-frame clones, and not every one. The sample yields 27,000 or so clones, over 60% seen once. Trimming took off 2 bases at V and 5 bases at J, with 15 bases between the two ends. Per germline, CDR1 LNHDA and CDR2 SQIVND (reference sequence). This CDR3 is built from 15 residues. Treatment in this sample: randomized to nivolumab then ipilimumab (arm A) or the reverse (arm B). No patient had prior DNA-damaging chemotherapy. PBMC sorting kept live CD3+CD8+ cells without CD19 or CD56. The material sequenced was CD8+ T cells sorted from blood (inferred from file names), taken from a patient given nivolumab and ipilimumab in sequence. This TCR was sampled from a human donor with melanoma. The gene calls are TRBV19 and TRBJ2-5; D perhaps matches TRBD2 (6 bases). Written as DNA, the CDR3 is TGTGCCAGTAGTATAACCAGCGGGTCTTATGAGACCCAGTACTTC. It specifies CASSITSGSYETQYF. The full variable domain, its missing parts supplied by reference TRBV19 and TRBJ2-5, is DGGITQSPKYLFRKEGQNVTLSCEQNLNHDAMYWYRQDPGQGLRLIYYSQIVNDFQKGDIAEGYSVSREKKESFPLTVTSAQKNPTAFYLCASSITSGSYETQYFGPGTRLLVL.